These T cell receptor beta chains were read from a single sample in a study of graft-versus-host responses after intestinal transplantation. Only in-frame clones appear in the TCRdb table, and some are missing; sequencing was by immunoSEQ multiplex PCR. The sample carries 90,000 to 120,000 clones, less than 90% recorded once. Their recognized antigens are unknown. This specimen was unstimulated CD4+ T cells sorted from spleen or lymph node cells, taken before intestinal transplant. Receptor source: a human donor who received an intestinal transplant. Both conserved end residues are part of each CDR3. The D gene is left open where the match is weak. Only part of the rows carry a size: once, few, many, or a class if the clone is expanded.

J gene: TRBJ1-5
V gene: TRBV19
D gene: NA
clone size: NA
CDR3 DNA: TGTGCCAGTAGTATGGAGGTTGGAGGGCATCAGCCCCAGCATTTT
CDR3 protein: CASSMEVGGHQPQHF

J gene: TRBJ1-5
V gene: TRBV10-3
D gene: NA
clone size: once
CDR3 DNA: TGTGCCATCAACAGGGATAGCAATCAGCCCCAGCATTTT
CDR3 protein: CAINRDSNQPQHF

J gene: TRBJ2-7
V gene: TRBV5-1
D gene: NA
clone size: NA
CDR3 DNA: TGCGCCAGCAGCTTGCTGAGCGGAAACGAGCAGTACTTC
CDR3 protein: CASSLLSGNEQYF

J gene: TRBJ1-1
V gene: TRBV30
D gene: NA
clone size: NA
CDR3 DNA: TGTGCCTGGAGTAGGGTAAGGAACACTGAAGCTTTCTTT
CDR3 protein: CAWSRVRNTEAFF

J gene: TRBJ2-2
V gene: TRBV9
D gene: TRBD1
clone size: NA
CDR3 DNA: TGTGCCAGCAGCGTCGCGGGACAGGGGTACACCGGGGAGCTGTTTTTT
CDR3 protein: CASSVAGQGYTGELFF

J gene: TRBJ2-5
V gene: TRBV5-1
D gene: TRBD2
clone size: NA
CDR3 DNA: TGCGCCAGCAGCTTGCAAAGCGGGGGGATCCAAGAGACCCAGTACTTC
CDR3 protein: CASSLQSGGIQETQYF

J gene: TRBJ2-3
V gene: TRBV19
D gene: TRBD2
clone size: NA
CDR3 DNA: TGTGCCAGCAAATTCAATTTTCGGGAGCGGGGTAGGGCAGATACGCAGTATTTT
CDR3 protein: CASKFNFRERGRADTQYF

J gene: TRBJ1-1
V gene: TRBV7-9
D gene: NA
clone size: NA
CDR3 DNA: TGTGCCAGCAGCTCAGGGACGGGAAACACTGAAGCTTTCTTT
CDR3 protein: CASSSGTGNTEAFF

J gene: TRBJ2-1
V gene: TRBV29-1
D gene: TRBD1
clone size: NA
CDR3 DNA: TGCAGCGTTGGGCGGACAGGGGGCAGGGGAAATGAGCAGTTCTTC
CDR3 protein: CSVGRTGGRGNEQFF

J gene: TRBJ2-7
V gene: TRBV28
D gene: NA
clone size: NA
CDR3 DNA: TGTGCCAGCAGTCTCCCCCGCGGAGGGGTGGGGGAGCAGTACTTC
CDR3 protein: CASSLPRGGVGEQYF

J gene: TRBJ2-3
V gene: TRBV27
D gene: NA
clone size: once
CDR3 DNA: TGTGCCAGCAAATGGGGTAGTTTAACAGATACGCAGTATTTT
CDR3 protein: CASKWGSLTDTQYF

J gene: TRBJ1-5
V gene: TRBV6-1
D gene: NA
clone size: NA
CDR3 DNA: TGTGCCAGCAGTGAACTGGGATGGCAGCCCCAGCATTTT
CDR3 protein: CASSELGWQPQHF

J gene: TRBJ1-1
V gene: TRBV18
D gene: NA
clone size: NA
CDR3 DNA: TGTGCCAGCTCCGCGGGGTTGGGCACTGAAGCTTTCTTT
CDR3 protein: CASSAGLGTEAFF

J gene: TRBJ2-1
V gene: TRBV5-4
D gene: NA
clone size: NA
CDR3 DNA: TGTGCCAGCAGCCGGGAGAACTCCTACAATGAGCAGTTCTTC
CDR3 protein: CASSRENSYNEQFF

J gene: TRBJ2-1
V gene: TRBV7-9
D gene: NA
clone size: NA
CDR3 DNA: TGTGCCAGCAGCTCCGACGGGAAATACTACAATGAGCAGTTCTTC
CDR3 protein: CASSSDGKYYNEQFF

J gene: TRBJ1-1
V gene: TRBV5-1
D gene: NA
clone size: NA
CDR3 DNA: TGCGCCAGCAGCTTGGAGGAGACACACGCCAACGCTGAAGCTTTCTTT
CDR3 protein: CASSLEETHANAEAFF

J gene: TRBJ2-1
V gene: TRBV9
D gene: NA
clone size: NA
CDR3 DNA: TGTGCCAGCAGCGGGCCCGACAATGAGCAGTTCTTC
CDR3 protein: CASSGPDNEQFF

J gene: TRBJ2-5
V gene: TRBV5-4
D gene: NA
clone size: NA
CDR3 DNA: TGTGCCAGCAGCTGGTCCTATGGTCCTAGAAAGTACCAAGAGACCCAGTACTTC
CDR3 protein: CASSWSYGPRKYQETQYF

J gene: TRBJ2-7
V gene: TRBV5-1
D gene: NA
clone size: few
CDR3 DNA: TGCGCCAGCAGCTTGGAACAGGGACTCTCCTACGAGCAGTACTTC
CDR3 protein: CASSLEQGLSYEQYF

J gene: TRBJ1-2
V gene: TRBV11-2
D gene: NA
clone size: few
CDR3 DNA: TGTGCCAGCAGCTTACCCCAGTCATCGGGGGGCTACACCTTC
CDR3 protein: CASSLPQSSGGYTF

J gene: TRBJ2-2
V gene: TRBV11-2
D gene: NA
clone size: NA
CDR3 DNA: TGTGCCAGTAGCTTACGAGGCCCTCCTCCCGGGGAGCTGTTTTTT
CDR3 protein: CASSLRGPPPGELFF

J gene: TRBJ2-7
V gene: TRBV10-2
D gene: NA
clone size: few
CDR3 DNA: TGCGCCACGAGAGCGGTACCCTACGAGCAGTACTTC
CDR3 protein: CATRAVPYEQYF

J gene: TRBJ2-7
V gene: TRBV6-1
D gene: TRBD1
clone size: NA
CDR3 DNA: TGTGCCAGCAGTAGACAGGGGTACGAGCAGTACTTC
CDR3 protein: CASSRQGYEQYF

J gene: TRBJ2-3
V gene: TRBV10-3
D gene: NA
clone size: once
CDR3 DNA: TGTGCCATCAGTGATTTGGGTTTTGCGGATACGCAGTATTTT
CDR3 protein: CAISDLGFADTQYF

J gene: TRBJ2-3
V gene: TRBV20-1
D gene: NA
clone size: NA
CDR3 DNA: TGCAGTGCAAGGAAGGCAGATACGCAGTATTTT
CDR3 protein: CSARKADTQYF

J gene: TRBJ1-5
V gene: TRBV7-9
D gene: NA
clone size: NA
CDR3 DNA: TGTGCCAGCAGCCCCTCAAGCAATCAGCCCCAGCATTTT
CDR3 protein: CASSPSSNQPQHF

J gene: TRBJ2-5
V gene: TRBV5-1
D gene: NA
clone size: NA
CDR3 DNA: TGCGCCAGCAGCTTGGACCCCAGGGGCGGGGGAGAGACCCAGTACTTC
CDR3 protein: CASSLDPRGGGETQYF

J gene: TRBJ2-6
V gene: TRBV5-1
D gene: TRBD1
clone size: NA
CDR3 DNA: TGCGCCAGCAGCCCCGCAGGGGGCCGGTCTGGGGCCAACGTCCTGACTTTC
CDR3 protein: CASSPAGGRSGANVLTF

J gene: TRBJ1-2
V gene: TRBV25-1
D gene: NA
clone size: NA
CDR3 DNA: TGTGCCAGCAGTGAAAGGGCAGGCGGAGATTCTAACTATGGCTACACCTTC
CDR3 protein: CASSERAGGDSNYGYTF